This is a list of T cell receptor beta chains from one sample in a study of blood T cell repertoires in COVID-19. Measured with immunoSEQ multiplex PCR; TCRdb has only the in-frame clones, and not every one. The sample yields 50,000 to 75,000 clones, 88% seen once. The sequencing sample was made of peripheral blood. Source of these receptors: a woman between 50 and 59 years old with active or convalescent COVID-19. CDR3s include the opening cysteine and the closing phenylalanine or tryptophan. The order of the fields is J gene, clone size, D gene, V gene, CDR3 DNA, CDR3 protein. A D gene is named only where the DNA matches it firmly. Clone size appears in some rows only: once, few, many, or a class for an expanded clone.

TRBJ1-1	once	TRBD1	TRBV10-3	TGTGCCATCAAATCGGGACAGGTTGGCTTGAACACTGAAGCTTTCTTT	CAIKSGQVGLNTEAFF
TRBJ1-5	-	TRBD1	TRBV6-1	TGTGCCAGCAGTGACGGGACAGGGGAATGGGGGCCCCAGCATTTT	CASSDGTGEWGPQHF
TRBJ1-5	-	TRBD1	TRBV19	TGTGCCAGTAGTATCGGTGGACAGGGTAGTGAGCCCCAGCATTTT	CASSIGGQGSEPQHF
TRBJ2-3	-	-	TRBV9	TGTGCCAGCAGCGTACGGTTGGGCACAGATACGCAGTATTTT	CASSVRLGTDTQYF
TRBJ2-1	-	-	TRBV9	TGTGCCAGCAGCCCGGACAGAAGTCTGTTCTTC	CASSPDRSLFF
TRBJ1-2	-	TRBD1	TRBV5-6	TGTGCCAGCAGCATACAGGGGGTTCCCAACTATGGCTACACCTTC	CASSIQGVPNYGYTF
TRBJ1-1	-	TRBD1	TRBV2	TGTGCCAGCGTGGAGGACAGGGTGAACACTGAAGCTTTCTTT	CASVEDRVNTEAFF
TRBJ1-1	few	-	TRBV21-1	TGTGCCAGCAGCCTCCCCGGGACAAGGATGAACACTGAAGCTTTCTTT	CASSLPGTRMNTEAFF
TRBJ1-4	-	TRBD1	TRBV5-1	TGCGCCAGCAAACAGGGGCCTGCAACTAATGAAAAACTGTTTTTT	CASKQGPATNEKLFF
TRBJ2-4	-	-	TRBV4-1	TGCGCCAGCAGCCAAGGGCTAGCCAAAAACATTCAGTACTTC	CASSQGLAKNIQYF